This T cell receptor (beta chain) appears in the sequencing data of a study of beta chain features in type 1 diabetes. Study-level findings and limits: Among patients with Type 1 diabetes, TCRB CDR3s were moderately but significantly shorter in every one of the four CD4+ subsets.

Sequencing targeted expressed TCRB transcripts, as all isolated RNA had been reverse transcribed. Profiled with immunoSEQ multiplex PCR; TCRdb holds only in-frame clones, not every one. Here the sample spans 140,000 to 150,000 clones, roughly 53% being singletons. In the case of this clone: Its antigen is currently unknown.

The germline V gene encodes CDR1 KGHSH and CDR2 LQKENI. The CDR3 has 13 amino acids. Trimming stripped 2 bases from V and 6 bases from J, with 11 bases between. The chain has TRBV18 and TRBJ2-7; a weak D match, TRBD1 (6 bases). The TCR sequence derives from a man between 18 and 29 years old in good health. The sample taken for sequencing was Tregs from blood. In nucleotides, the CDR3 is TGTGCCAGCTCACCATCGACAGGCGCCGAGCAGTACTTC. It yields the protein CASSPSTGAEQYF.